This T cell receptor beta chain was identified during a study of shared clonotypes between healthy human individuals. Findings of the study overall: The study generally estimated greater richness for naive than memory subsets.

Free of recent acute infections or vaccinations, the donors were healthy HIV-negative adults. Naive CD4+ cells were CD45RA-selected; the remaining cells were memory. CDR1 is GTSNPN and CDR2 is SVGIG in the germline V gene (reference sequence). The CDR3 contains 15 residues. The V end lost 1 base, the J end lost 2 bases, and 14 bases lay between the germline ends. TCRdb's table, derived via immunoSEQ multiplex PCR, lists solely in-frame clones and lacks some. The sample includes 2 million or so clones, 85% to 95% of them seen just once. On this clone itself: The antigen remains undetermined.

The chain uses TRBV30 and TRBJ1-2, with D possibly being TRBD1 (6 bases). The TCR sequence derives from a man aged 18 to 29 in good health. The sequencing sample was made of naive CD4+ T cells sorted from blood. Subset denoted: CD45RA+ positively selected. The CDR3 protein is CAWSDPRGMNYGYTF. The DNA for the CDR3 is TGTGCCTGGAGTGATCCCAGGGGAATGAACTATGGCTACACCTTC.